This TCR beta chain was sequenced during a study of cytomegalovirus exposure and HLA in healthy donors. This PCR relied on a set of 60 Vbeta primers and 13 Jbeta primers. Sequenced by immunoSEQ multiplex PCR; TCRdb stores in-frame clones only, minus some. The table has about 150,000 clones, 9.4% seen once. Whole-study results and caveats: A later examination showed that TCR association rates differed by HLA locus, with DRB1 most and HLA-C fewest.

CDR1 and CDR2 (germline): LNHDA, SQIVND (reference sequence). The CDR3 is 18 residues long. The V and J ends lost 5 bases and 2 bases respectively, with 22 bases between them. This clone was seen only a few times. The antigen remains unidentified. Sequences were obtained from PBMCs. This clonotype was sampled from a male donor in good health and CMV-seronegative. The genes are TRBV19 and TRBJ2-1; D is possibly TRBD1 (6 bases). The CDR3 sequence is CASSPTPLTGSPYNEQFF. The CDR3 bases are TGTGCCAGTAGTCCCACCCCTCTTACAGGGTCGCCCTACAATGAGCAGTTCTTC.